This T cell receptor beta chain was observed in a study of T cell changes during pregnancy in multiple sclerosis (dated by TCRdb to the late 2010s). In the study overall: The study examined how the T cell repertoire changed over the course of pregnancy in women with multiple sclerosis.

On this clone itself: Its cognate antigen has yet to be identified. Base qualities were left out, and no much larger clone turns up one base away.

The library relied on the immunoSEQ multiplex PCR assay. TCRdb holds this immuneACCESS table with in-frame rearrangements only. Some clones are missing; in checked studies, unresolved V genes explain under half, and the rest has no known cause. The sample table holds 70,000 or so clones, of which around 92% were seen once. Roughly 2% of the sample lies in the top ten. This TCR derives from a female donor in good health, enrolled as a control in a pregnancy study. The sequencing here drew on peripheral blood, taken in the third trimester of pregnancy.

The DNA is as follows: TGTGCCAGCAGCCGGCAGGGTCGCACTGAAGCTTTCTTT. It specifies CASSRQGRTEAFF. The V and J genes are TRBV14 and TRBJ1-1; TRBD1 is perhaps the D gene, given 5 matching bases. For CDR1 and CDR2, the germline V gene lists SGHDN and FVKESK. Relative to germline, V is 4 bases shorter and J is 4 bases shorter, with 10 bases between their ends. The CDR3 spans 13 residues, from the cysteine through the phenylalanine. Solely the CDR3 DNA is kept, with 39 bases framed from the first base.